One T cell receptor (beta chain) is described in this entry. This entry comes from a study of T cell changes during pregnancy in multiple sclerosis. Assay: immunoSEQ multiplex PCR; the TCRdb copy retains only in-frame clones and omits some. The sample includes about 74,000 clones, under 95% of them seen just once. Material: peripheral blood, obtained in the third trimester of pregnancy. The TCR sequence derives from a female donor with multiple sclerosis, enrolled in a pregnancy study.

CDR3 sequence reads: CASSQSAGLTYEQYF. CDR3 DNA sequence: TGTGCCAGCAGCCAATCAGCGGGGCTTACCTACGAGCAGTACTTC. This chain links TRBV14 with TRBJ2-7, with 7 bases aligning to TRBD2. CDR3 length: 15 residues. The trim removed 2 bases at V and 2 bases at J, leaving 6 bases unmatched. Germline V gene lookup returns CDR1 SGHDN and CDR2 FVKESK.